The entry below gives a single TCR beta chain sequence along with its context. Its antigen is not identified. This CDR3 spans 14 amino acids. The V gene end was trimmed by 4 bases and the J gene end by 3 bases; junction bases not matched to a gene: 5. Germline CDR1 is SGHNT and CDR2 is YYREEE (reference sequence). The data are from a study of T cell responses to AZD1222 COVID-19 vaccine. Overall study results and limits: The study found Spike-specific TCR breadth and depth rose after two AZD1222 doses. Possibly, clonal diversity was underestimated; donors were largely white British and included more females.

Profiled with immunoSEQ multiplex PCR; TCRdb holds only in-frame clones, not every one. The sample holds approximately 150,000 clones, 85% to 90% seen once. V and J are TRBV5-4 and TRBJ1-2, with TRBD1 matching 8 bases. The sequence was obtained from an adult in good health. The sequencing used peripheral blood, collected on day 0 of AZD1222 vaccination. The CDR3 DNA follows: TGTGCCAGCAGCGGGCAGGGGGCCTACTATGGCTACACCTTC. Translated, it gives CASSGQGAYYGYTF. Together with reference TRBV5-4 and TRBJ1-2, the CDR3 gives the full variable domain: ETGVTQSPTHLIKTRGQQVTLRCSSQSGHNTVSWYQQALGQGPQFIFQYYREEENGRGNFPPRFSGLQFPNYSSELNVNALELDDSALYLCASSGQGAYYGYTFGSGTRLTVV.